The sample holds many counts of the clone carrying this TCR beta chain. Its antigen is not known. This entry is derived from a study of breast tumors, draining lymph nodes, adjacent tissues. Notes on the study in general: Findings are consistent with lymph node origin and intratumoral expansion of most tumor T cells.

Trimming shortened V by 1 base and J by 3 bases, and 13 bases separated the two germline ends. Germline lookup yields CDR1 SGHAT and CDR2 FQNNGV. The CDR3 consists of 15 residues. TCRdb used MiXCR to reprocess the multiplex PCR reads, holding one entry per CDR3 protein. This sample has more than 100,000 distinct CDR3 sequences; around 22% occur once, and the top ten carry roughly 2.6%. Axillary draining lymph nodes of breast cancer patients supplied the node samples. This TCR was recovered from a female donor with breast cancer. Some clones in this sample may be carry-over from other donors' samples. Sequencing input: axillary lymph node tissue. V is TRBV11-2 and J is TRBJ2-7; maybe TRBD1 (6 bases). CDR3 sequence reads: CASSLGHGTSYEQYF. CDR3 nucleotide sequence: TGTGCCAGCAGCTTAGGACACGGGACAAGCTACGAGCAGTACTTC. The full variable domain, in which reference TRBV11-2 and TRBJ2-7 provide the parts outside the CDR3, is EAGVAQSPRYKIIEKRQSVAFWCNPISGHATLYWYQQILGQGPKLLIQFQNNGVVDDSQLPKDRFSAERLKGVDSTLKIQPAKLEDSAVYLCASSLGHGTSYEQYFGPGTRLTVT.